This T cell receptor (beta chain) was sequenced in a study of OX40 agonist ivuxolimab in advanced cancers. As for the study in general: Of mixed ages from about 20 to 90 and averaging about 60 years, the group was around 78% male. Enrollees could have had prior anti-PD-1, anti-PD-L1 or anti-CTLA-4 therapy, which 35% to 40% had received.

Points on this clone: The antigen is unknown.

Germline V lookup: CDR1 SGHKS, CDR2 YYEKEE (reference sequence). Trimming pared 0 bases from V and 8 bases from J, leaving 17 bases between. There are 15 residues in the CDR3. Clones were sequenced by immunoSEQ multiplex PCR, and TCRdb holds only the in-frame ones, with some missing. The sample lists 60,000 to 90,000 clones; around four fifths were seen once. General study points: Dosing at 0.1 to 3.0 mg/kg was accompanied by clonal expansion of CD4+ and CD8+ blood T cells by week 6.

The sequencing used CD4+ or CD8+ T cells sorted from blood, collected in a trial of the OX40 agonist ivuxolimab. V and J are TRBV5-5 and TRBJ1-2, with a weak D call TRBD1 (6 bases). This TCR was sampled from an adult with an advanced solid tumor such as melanoma, head and neck, liver or kidney cancer. The CDR3 reads CASSLATPPGAGYTF. CDR3 nucleotides: TGTGCCAGCAGCTTGGCCACCCCCCCGGGGGCGGGCTACACCTTC.